This entry lists 9 T cell receptor beta chains sequenced from one sample in a study of blood T cell repertoires in COVID-19. Produced via immunoSEQ multiplex PCR; TCRdb's table is partial and in-frame only. The data contain 200,000 to 250,000 clones, 70% to 90% of them singletons. The specimen sequenced was PBMCs or T cells enriched from blood (not recorded which). Every receptor here comes from a woman in her thirties or forties with acute COVID-19.

As to this clone: Sequence at one end of the junction differs from germline and may be a read error. The genes are TRBV2 and TRBJ2-3, with D possibly being TRBD1 (6 bases). This CDR3 comprises 15 residues. Germline CDR1 reads SNHLY; CDR2 reads FYNNEI. For the CDR3, the DNA is TGTGCCAGCACTGAAGGCCAGGGGATACCAGATACGCAGTATTTT. The encoded protein is CASTEGQGIPDTQYF.

CDR3 sequence: CASREDRGLVAFF. The CDR3 DNA reads as TGTGCCAGCAGGGAGGACAGGGGATTAGTAGCTTTCTTT. The chain links TRBV2 to TRBJ1-1; TRBD1 matches 9 bases. Germline assignment: CDR1 SNHLY and CDR2 FYNNEI. This CDR3 comprises 13 residues. The V and J ends lost 6 bases and 10 bases, in that order; junction bases with no gene match: 9.

The rearrangement joins TRBV30 to TRBJ1-3; perhaps TRBD1 as D (6 bases). Deletions cut 0 bases from V and 0 bases from J, with 9 bases between. Germline V gene sequence: CDR1 GTSNPN, CDR2 SVGIG (reference sequence). The CDR3 spans 15 residues. The CDR3 DNA follows: TGTGCCTGGAGTGTACGCAGGGGCTCTGGAAACACCATATATTTT. As protein: CAWSVRRGSGNTIYF.

J is TRBJ2-7 and V is TRBV6-2 or TRBV6-3; D is ambiguous. Deletions cut 4 bases from V and 1 base from J, with 8 bases between. The CDR3 totals 13 residues. Germline V gene lookup returns CDR1 MNHEY and CDR2 SVGEGT. The CDR3 region is CASSSVASYEQYF. The CDR3 DNA reads TGTGCCAGCAGTTCAGTGGCTTCCTACGAGCAGTACTTC.

The chain is built from TRBV10-2 and TRBJ2-3; 8 nucleotides match TRBD2. V shed 5 bases and J 4 bases; nucleotides not matched to a gene: 5. The CDR3 loop spans 14 amino acids. Germline V gene lookup returns CDR1 WSHSY and CDR2 SAAADI. CDR3 sequence: CASSRFGGADTQYF. The CDR3 nucleotides are TGCGCCAGCAGTCGGTTCGGGGGGGCAGATACGCAGTATTTT.

V is TRBV7-8 and J is TRBJ1-5, with D possibly matching TRBD1 (5 bases). The germline CDR1 and CDR2 sequences are SGHVS and FQNEAQ. The CDR3 has 17 amino acids. Trimming took 4 bases from V and 0 from J, leaving 16 bases between them. Here the CDR3 DNA reads TGTGCCAGCAGCTACTCCCCGGGGGGAGGTAGCAATCAGCCCCAGCATTTT. It encodes CASSYSPGGGSNQPQHF.

This chain uses TRBV5-1 with TRBJ1-1; the D gene is possibly TRBD1 (6 bases). This CDR3 comprises 15 residues. The V gene's germline CDR1 is SGHRS and CDR2 YFSETQ. V lost 0 bases, J lost 3 bases, and 12 bases lay in between. The CDR3 reads CASSLVGGAYTEAFF. In nucleotides, the CDR3 is TGCGCCAGCAGCTTGGTAGGGGGGGCGTACACTGAAGCTTTCTTT.

Of note for this clone: Since no conserved phenylalanine or tryptophan closes the CDR3, a read error is the likely cause. Because the CDR3's place on the DNA is in doubt, the DNA is left out and the CDR3 is given as listed by TCRdb. The chain is built from TRBV19 and TRBJ1-2; TRBD1 is the table's D call, not checked against the DNA. Germline V lookup: CDR1 LNHDA, CDR2 SQIVND (reference sequence). From its first to its last residue, the CDR3 has 13 amino acids. The CDR3 sequence: CAGSIVGDRVLLS.

The chain is built from TRBV5-5 and TRBJ1-2; D may be TRBD1 (5 bases). The length of the CDR3 is 14 residues. Per the germline V gene, CDR1 is SGHKS and CDR2 is YYEKEE (reference sequence). Trimming took 1 base from V and 7 from J, leaving 14 bases between them. The CDR3 bases are TGTGCCAGCAGCTTGTCAGCGGCGGGGGTTGGCTACACCTTC. This codes for CASSLSAAGVGYTF.